The clone carrying this TCR beta chain was seen ten or more times. Its antigen is unknown. Researchers reported that TCR beta cDNA libraries carried unique molecular identifiers. Input populations of roughly 0.95 to 10 million T cells gave rise to roughly 0.5 million cDNA molecules. In TCRdb, the PCR reads were re-called with MiXCR into one record per CDR3 protein. Of 150,000 or so distinct CDR3 sequences listed, about 37% are singletons. These data come from a study of post-analysis software for immune sequencing data. Overall study context: Relapsing-remitting, secondary progressive and progressive-relapsing forms of multiple sclerosis all featured among disease courses. Points from the study as a whole: Batch-matched samples strongly co-clustered by F measure. Relative to controls, patients with multiple sclerosis showed significantly lower normalized Chao1 diversity.

The CDR3 is 14 residues long. V was trimmed by 1 base and J by 4 bases, leaving 10 bases between them. Per the germline V gene, CDR1 is SGHTA and CDR2 is FQGTGA. The sequences come from blood, collected after autologous hematopoietic stem cell transplantation. The clonotype originates from a girl aged 10 to 17 with multiple sclerosis. V and J are TRBV7-3 and TRBJ1-2; D is perhaps TRBD1 (5 bases). The CDR3 nucleotides read TGTGCCAGCAGCTTAATGGGACCAGGCTATGGCTACACCTTC. Its translation is CASSLMGPGYGYTF.